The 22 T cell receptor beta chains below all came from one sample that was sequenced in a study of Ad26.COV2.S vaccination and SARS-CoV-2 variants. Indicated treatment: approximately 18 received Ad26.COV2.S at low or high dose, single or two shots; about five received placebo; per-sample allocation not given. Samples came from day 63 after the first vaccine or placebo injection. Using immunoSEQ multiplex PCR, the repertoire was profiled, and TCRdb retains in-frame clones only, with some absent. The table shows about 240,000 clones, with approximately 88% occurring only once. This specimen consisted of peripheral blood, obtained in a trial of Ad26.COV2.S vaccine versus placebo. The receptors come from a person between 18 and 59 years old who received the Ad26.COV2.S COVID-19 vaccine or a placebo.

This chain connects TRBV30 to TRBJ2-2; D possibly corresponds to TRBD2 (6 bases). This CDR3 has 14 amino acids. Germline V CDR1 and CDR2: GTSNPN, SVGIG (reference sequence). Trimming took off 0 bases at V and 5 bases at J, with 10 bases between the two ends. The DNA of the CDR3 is TGTGCCTGGAGTGTAGGAGGGAATACCGGGGAGCTGTTTTTT. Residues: CAWSVGGNTGELFF.

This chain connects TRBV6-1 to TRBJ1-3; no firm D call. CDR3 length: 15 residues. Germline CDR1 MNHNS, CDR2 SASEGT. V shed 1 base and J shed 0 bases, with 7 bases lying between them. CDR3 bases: TGTGCCAGCAGTGAAGGGGCCTTCTCTGGAAACACCATATATTTT. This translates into CASSEGAFSGNTIYF.

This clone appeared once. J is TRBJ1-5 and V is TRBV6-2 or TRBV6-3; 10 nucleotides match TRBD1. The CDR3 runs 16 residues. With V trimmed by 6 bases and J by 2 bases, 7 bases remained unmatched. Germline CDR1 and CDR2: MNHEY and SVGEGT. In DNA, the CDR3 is TGTGCCAGCAGCAACGGACAGGGGGGGGGCAATCAGCCCCAGCATTTT. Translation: CASSNGQGGGNQPQHF.

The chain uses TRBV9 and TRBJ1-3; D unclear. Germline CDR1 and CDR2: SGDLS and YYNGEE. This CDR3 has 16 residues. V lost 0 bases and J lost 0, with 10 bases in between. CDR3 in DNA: TGTGCCAGCAGCGTAGCTGCCACCGGCTCTGGAAACACCATATATTTT. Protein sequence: CASSVAATGSGNTIYF.

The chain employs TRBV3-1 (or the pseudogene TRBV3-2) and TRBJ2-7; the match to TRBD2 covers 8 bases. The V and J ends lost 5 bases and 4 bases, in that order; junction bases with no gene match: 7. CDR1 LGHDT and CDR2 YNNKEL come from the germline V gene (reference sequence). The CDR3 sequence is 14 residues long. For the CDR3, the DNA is TGTGCCAGCAGCGCCCCCGGGGGGGAGTACGAGCAGTACTTC. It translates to CASSAPGGEYEQYF.

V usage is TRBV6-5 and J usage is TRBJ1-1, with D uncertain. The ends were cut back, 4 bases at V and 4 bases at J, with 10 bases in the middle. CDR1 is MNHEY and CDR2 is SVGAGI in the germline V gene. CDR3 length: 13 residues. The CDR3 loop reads CASSSPKGTEAFF. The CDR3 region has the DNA TGTGCCAGCAGTTCCCCGAAGGGCACTGAAGCTTTCTTT.

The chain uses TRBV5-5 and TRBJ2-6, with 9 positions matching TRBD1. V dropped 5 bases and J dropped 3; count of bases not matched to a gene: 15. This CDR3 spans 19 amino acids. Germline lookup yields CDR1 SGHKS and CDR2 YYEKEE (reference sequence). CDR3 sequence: CASREGPGTGFGGANVLTF. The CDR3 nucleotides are TGTGCCAGCAGGGAGGGCCCCGGGACAGGGTTTGGTGGGGCCAACGTCCTGACTTTC.

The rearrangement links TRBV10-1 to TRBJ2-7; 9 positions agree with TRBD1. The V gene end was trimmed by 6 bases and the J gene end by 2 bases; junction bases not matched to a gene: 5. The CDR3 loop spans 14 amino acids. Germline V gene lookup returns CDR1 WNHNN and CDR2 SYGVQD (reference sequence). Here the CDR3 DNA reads TGCGCCAGCAGCGCCGGGACAGGGACCTACGAGCAGTACTTC. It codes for CASSAGTGTYEQYF.

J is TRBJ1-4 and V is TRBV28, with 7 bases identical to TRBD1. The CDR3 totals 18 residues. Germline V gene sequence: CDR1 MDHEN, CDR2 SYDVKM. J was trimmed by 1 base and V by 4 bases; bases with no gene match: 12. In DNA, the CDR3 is TGTGCCAGCAGTTGGGACCGACAGGGTTTAGGAACTAATGAAAAACTGTTTTTT. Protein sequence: CASSWDRQGLGTNEKLFF.

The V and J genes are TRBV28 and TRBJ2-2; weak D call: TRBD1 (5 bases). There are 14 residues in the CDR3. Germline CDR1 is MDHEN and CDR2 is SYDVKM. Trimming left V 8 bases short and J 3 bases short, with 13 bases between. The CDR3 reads CASRLGQHTGELFF. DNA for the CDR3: TGTGCCAGCCGCTTGGGGCAGCACACCGGGGAGCTGTTTTTT.

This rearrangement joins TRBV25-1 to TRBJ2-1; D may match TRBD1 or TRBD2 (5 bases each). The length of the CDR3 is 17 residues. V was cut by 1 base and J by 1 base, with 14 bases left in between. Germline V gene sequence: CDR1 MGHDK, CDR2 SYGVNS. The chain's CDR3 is CASSELPGAGSYNEQFF. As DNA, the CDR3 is TGTGCCAGCAGTGAATTACCCGGGGCAGGGTCCTACAATGAGCAGTTCTTC.

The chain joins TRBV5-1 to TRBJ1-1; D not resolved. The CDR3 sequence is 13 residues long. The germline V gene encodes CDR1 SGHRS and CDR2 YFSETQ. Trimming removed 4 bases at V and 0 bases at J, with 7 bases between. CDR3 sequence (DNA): TGCGCCAGCAGCCCAAGGGTGAACACTGAAGCTTTCTTT. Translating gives CASSPRVNTEAFF.

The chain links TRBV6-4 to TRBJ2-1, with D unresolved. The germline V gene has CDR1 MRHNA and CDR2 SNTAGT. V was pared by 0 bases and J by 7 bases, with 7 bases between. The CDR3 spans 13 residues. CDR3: CASSDSSGNEQFF. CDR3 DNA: TGTGCCAGCAGTGACTCGAGTGGGAATGAGCAGTTCTTC.

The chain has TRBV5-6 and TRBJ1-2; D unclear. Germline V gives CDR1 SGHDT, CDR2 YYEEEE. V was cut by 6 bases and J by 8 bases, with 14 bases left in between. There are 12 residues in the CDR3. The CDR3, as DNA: TGTGCCAGCACCCTGGGGAAGGAGGGCTACACCTTC. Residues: CASTLGKEGYTF.

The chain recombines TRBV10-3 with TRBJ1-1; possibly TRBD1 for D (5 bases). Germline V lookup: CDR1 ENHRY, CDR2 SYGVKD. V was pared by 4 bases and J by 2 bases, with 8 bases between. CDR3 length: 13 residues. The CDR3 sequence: CAISGQTNTEAFF. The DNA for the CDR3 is TGTGCCATCAGTGGACAGACCAACACTGAAGCTTTCTTT.

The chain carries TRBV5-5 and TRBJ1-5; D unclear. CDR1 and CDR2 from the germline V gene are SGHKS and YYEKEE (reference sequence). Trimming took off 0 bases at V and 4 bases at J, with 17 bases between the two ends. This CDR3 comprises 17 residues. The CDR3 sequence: CASSLVPPSAGNQPQHF. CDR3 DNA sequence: TGTGCCAGCAGCTTGGTTCCCCCCAGTGCCGGTAATCAGCCCCAGCATTTT.

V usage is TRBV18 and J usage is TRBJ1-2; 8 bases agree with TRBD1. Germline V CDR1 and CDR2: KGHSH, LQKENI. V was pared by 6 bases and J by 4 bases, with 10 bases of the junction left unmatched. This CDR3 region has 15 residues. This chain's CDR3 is CASSLGQGYSYGYTF. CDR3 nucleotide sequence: TGTGCCAGCTCCCTCGGACAGGGTTATAGCTATGGCTACACCTTC.

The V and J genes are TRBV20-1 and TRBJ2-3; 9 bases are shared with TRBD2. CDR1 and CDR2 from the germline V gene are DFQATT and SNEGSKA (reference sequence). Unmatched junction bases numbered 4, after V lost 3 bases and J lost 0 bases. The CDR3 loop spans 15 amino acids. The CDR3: CSASKREVSTDTQYF. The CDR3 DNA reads TGCAGTGCTAGTAAGCGGGAGGTGAGCACAGATACGCAGTATTTT.

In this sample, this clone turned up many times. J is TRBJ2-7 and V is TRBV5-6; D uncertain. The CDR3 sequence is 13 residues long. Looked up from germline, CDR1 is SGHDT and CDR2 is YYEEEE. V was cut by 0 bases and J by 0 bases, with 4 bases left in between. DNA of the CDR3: TGTGCCAGCAGCTTGGCCAACTCCTACGAGCAGTACTTC. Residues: CASSLANSYEQYF. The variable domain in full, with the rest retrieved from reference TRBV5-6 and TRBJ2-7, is DAGVTQSPTHLIKTRGQQVTLRCSPKSGHDTVSWYQQALGQGPQFIFQYYEEEERQRGNFPDRFSGHQFPNYSSELNVNALLLGDSALYLCASSLANSYEQYFGPGTRLTVT.

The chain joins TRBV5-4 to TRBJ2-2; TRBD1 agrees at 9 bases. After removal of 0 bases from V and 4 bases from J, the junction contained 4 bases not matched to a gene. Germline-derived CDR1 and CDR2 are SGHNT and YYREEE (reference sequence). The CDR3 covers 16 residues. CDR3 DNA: TGTGCCAGCAGCTTGGAACAGGGGGCGGTCACCGGGGAGCTGTTTTTT. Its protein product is CASSLEQGAVTGELFF.

The CDR3 DNA is TGTGCCAGCACCTCGACAGGTTTTCAAGAGACCCAGTACTTC. It is translated as CASTSTGFQETQYF. J is TRBJ2-5 and V is TRBV28, with a tentative D call TRBD1 (6 bases). V gave up 7 bases and J gave up 2 bases, with 14 bases separating them. Per germline, CDR1 MDHEN and CDR2 SYDVKM. The CDR3 length is 14 residues. Full variable domain (outside the CDR3, taken from reference TRBV28 and TRBJ2-5): DVKVTQSSRYLVKRTGEKVFLECVQDMDHENMFWYRQDPGLGLRLIYFSYDVKMKEKGDIPEGYSVSREKKERFSLILESASTNQTSMYLCASTSTGFQETQYFGPGTRLLVL.

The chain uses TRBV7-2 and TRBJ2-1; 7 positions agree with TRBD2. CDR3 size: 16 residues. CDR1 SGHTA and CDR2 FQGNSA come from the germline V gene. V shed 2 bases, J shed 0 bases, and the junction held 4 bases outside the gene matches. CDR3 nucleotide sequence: TGTGCCAGCAGCTTAAGTGGGACTACCTCCTACAATGAGCAGTTCTTC. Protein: CASSLSGTTSYNEQFF.